The T cell receptor (beta chain) described here comes from a study of T cell clonality in common variable immunodeficiency (dated by TCRdb to between 2014 and 2017). Study-wide conclusions, independent of this receptor: It was noted by the authors that sequencing of the repertoires of T cell subpopulations would be needed to clarify the cause of the increased clonality in CVID. Patient heterogeneity within the CVID cohort put limits on correlating repertoire features with clinical complications. Compared with healthy controls, CVID subjects showed increased TCRbeta clonality (t-test p = 0.018), a feature most characteristic of about a third of subjects. Healthy controls shared more TCRbeta clones with each other than CVID subjects shared among themselves (p < 0.0001). CVID TCRbeta sequences reportedly showed fewer deletions and N-nucleotide insertions and lacked highly modified clones with 13 or more V deletions. Even though DNA input was equal, the average per sample came to about 81,820 unique sequences for controls compared with about 30,000 for CVID samples.

This clone was seen at least ten times. Its antigen is not yet known. The sequenced fragment ends 3 residues before the CDR3 boundary, so the rest is inferred from the germline J gene. Looking up the germline V gene yields CDR1 SNHLY and CDR2 FYNNEI. Including cysteine and phenylalanine, the CDR3 has 17 amino acids. The 42 bases shown cover part of the CDR3, and their frame starts at base 1. Trimming costs V 4 bases and J 3 bases, and their ends lie 21 bases apart. For sequencing, equivalent amounts of genomic DNA were input from CVID and control samples. For every sample, a 60 bp segment covering the rearranged TCRbeta CDR3 region was amplified and then sequenced. The immunoSEQ assay, a bias-corrected multiplex PCR with high-throughput sequencing, was employed for TCRbeta amplification. Per the source publication's procedure: Each unique nucleotide sequence was treated as a clone and annotated with V, D and J genes, copy number and frequency. Sequences were labeled productive if in frame, and non-productive if out of frame or containing stop codons. As previously described, clonality was calculated on the basis of Shannon's entropy. The predicted amino acid sequences of productive clones were used to derive the mean CDR3 Kyte-Doolittle hydropathy. The R hclust function was used to hierarchically cluster scaled V gene usage with Manhattan distance and complete linkage. Sharing of clones by CDR3 amino acid sequence was evaluated by resampling 12 repertoires per group over 100 rounds. Repertoires were searched for fewer than 85 published EBV-specific and 245 published CMV-specific TCRbeta sequences. A couple of CVID samples that yielded fewer than 10,000 sequences were excluded from the analysis, so roughly 40 CVID repertoires were retained. This is the immuneACCESS table as TCRdb keeps it, with only in-frame sequences that have V and J called. A part of the clones is gone; compared with another copy, unresolved V genes explain less than half, and the rest is unexplained. V, J and clone size were drawn from that table, and D and trimming were deduced from the DNA. This sample holds 40,000 to 45,000 clones in total, without any singletons. The top ten clones comprise 8.5% to 12% of the sample.

Both CVID patients and healthy controls were predominantly of Caucasian heritage. Heparinized peripheral whole blood samples of about 5 to 8 ml were obtained from each donor. Genomic DNA from adults with common variable immune deficiency (CVID) and from healthy adult controls was used to sequence TCRbeta CDR3 repertoires. There were approximately 22 healthy adult volunteers in the control group (approximately 12 female and about ten male), ranging in age from roughly 20 to 70 years, with a mean age of roughly 35. Diluted blood was subjected to density centrifugation over Hypaque 1077 or Ficoll-Paque for isolation of peripheral blood mononuclear cells. Genomic DNA was extracted from unsorted mononuclear cells by Qiagen column purification or by a centrifugation-based method.

Recombination connected TRBV2 to TRBJ1-1, and TRBD1 may be the D gene, going by 5 matching bases. This sequence originates from a person between 18 and 75 years old in good health. The sequenced sample consisted of peripheral blood mononuclear cells. CDR3 bases read: TGTGCCAGCAGTGTTCATCTTGTTGTCAGGGCGTACACTGAA. This translates into CASSVHLVVRAYTE. The entire CDR3 protein is CASSVHLVVRAYTEAFF.